Presented here are 26 T cell receptor beta chains from one specimen sequenced in a study of a mutant IDH1 vaccine in newly diagnosed glioma. Time point defined: week 35, safety follow-up. Topical imiquimod accompanied each vaccine dose, which consisted of 300 ug of mutant IDH1 20-mer peptide. Antigen specificity for these receptors is unknown. Data came from immunoSEQ multiplex PCR; TCRdb stores just in-frame clones and leaves some out. The sample yields approximately 60,000 clones, roughly nine tenths seen once. This specimen consisted of PBMCs, obtained from a glioma patient whose treatment included an IDH1 peptide vaccine. Source of these receptors: a man aged 40-49 years with glioma.

The chain has TRBV2 and TRBJ1-3; 9 nucleotides align to TRBD1. The CDR3 loop spans 18 amino acids. Germline assignment: CDR1 SNHLY and CDR2 FYNNEI. The J segment lost 1 base and the V segment lost 0 bases, leaving 7 bases of the junction unmatched. CDR3 bases: TGTGCCAGCAGTGAAGCGGGGAGGACAGGGGCATCTGGAAACACCATATATTTT. Residues: CASSEAGRTGASGNTIYF.

V gene TRBV4-3 combines with J gene TRBJ2-1, with 12 bases fitting TRBD2. The CDR3 covers 18 residues. From germline, CDR1 is LGHNA and CDR2 YSLEER. V was pared by 3 bases and J by 2 bases, with 8 bases of the junction left unmatched. The DNA for the CDR3 is TGCGCCAGCAGCCACCCACCGACTAGCGGGAGACCCTACAATGAGCAGTTCTTC. It translates to CASSHPPTSGRPYNEQFF.

The table lists this clone with a count of one. The J gene is TRBJ1-2, the V gene TRBV5-1, with TRBD1 identical over 11 bases. There are 15 residues in the CDR3. Germline-derived CDR1 and CDR2 are SGHRS and YFSETQ. V lost 4 bases to trimming and J lost 4 bases; unmatched junction nucleotides: 6. CDR3 DNA sequence: TGCGCCAGCAGCCCGGGACAGGGGGGCGGCTATGGCTACACCTTC. Residues: CASSPGQGGGYGYTF.

This chain links TRBV7-2 with TRBJ2-2; D is unresolved. CDR1 is SGHTA, CDR2 FQGNSA, per germline. The CDR3 has 14 amino acids. V lost 5 bases, J lost 0 bases, and 7 bases lay in between. CDR3 DNA: TGTGCCAGCAGCCGAGACACGAACACCGGGGAGCTGTTTTTT. Protein sequence: CASSRDTNTGELFF.

The sample holds one count of this clone. The V gene is TRBV7-9, the J gene TRBJ2-2; no firm D call. The germline gives CDR1 SEHNR, CDR2 FQNEAQ (reference sequence). Trimming stripped 6 bases from V and 7 bases from J, with 12 bases between. The length of the CDR3 is 13 residues. CDR3 in amino acids: CASSNRRNGELFF. The CDR3 coding sequence is TGTGCCAGCAGTAACAGACGAAACGGGGAGCTGTTTTTT.

The rearrangement links TRBV18 to TRBJ2-3; TRBD2 might be the D (6 bases). The CDR3 sequence is 15 residues long. V lost 1 base and J lost 0, with 8 bases in between. Germline V gene sequence: CDR1 KGHSH, CDR2 LQKENI. The CDR3 nucleotides read TGTGCCAGCTCACCACGGAGGGCGAGCACAGATACGCAGTATTTT. This codes for CASSPRRASTDTQYF.

The genes are TRBV11-2 and TRBJ1-4, with TRBD1 as a possible D gene (5 bases). CDR3 size: 14 residues. Germline-derived CDR1 and CDR2 are SGHAT and FQNNGV. Trimming removed 5 bases from V and 5 bases from J, with 12 bases in between. This CDR3 reads CASSPGRSNEKLFF. CDR3 DNA sequence: TGTGCCAGCAGCCCGGGACGGTCGAATGAAAAACTGTTTTTT.

The chain couples TRBV5-8 to TRBJ1-5; D not resolved. The CDR3 consists of 13 residues. Between the trimmed V and J ends, which lost 0 bases and 4 bases, there was a span of 5 bases. Germline CDR1 and CDR2: SGHTS and YDEGEE. The CDR3: CASSLAGNQPQHF. CDR3 DNA: TGTGCCAGCAGCTTGGCCGGAAATCAGCCCCAGCATTTT.

This chain connects TRBV5-1 to TRBJ2-6; D ambiguous. This CDR3 is 16 amino acids long. V was pared by 0 bases and J by 2 bases, with 9 bases between. The germline V gene has CDR1 SGHRS and CDR2 YFSETQ. The CDR3 DNA reads as TGCGCCAGCAGCTTGGTCGGACGGGCTGGGGCCAACGTCCTGACTTTC. Its protein product is CASSLVGRAGANVLTF.

The V call is TRBV9, the J call TRBJ2-7; 14 nucleotides align to TRBD2. CDR1 and CDR2 (germline): SGDLS, YYNGEE. The CDR3 is made up of 16 amino acids. V lost 5 bases to trimming and J lost 4 bases; unmatched junction nucleotides: 8. In nucleotides, the CDR3 is TGTGCCAGCAGTGTGACTAGCGGGAGGGCACTGTACGAGCAGTACTTC. It is translated as CASSVTSGRALYEQYF.

The chain uses TRBV11-1 and TRBJ2-3; D gene unclear. Trimming removed 0 bases at V and 3 bases at J, with 13 bases between. The CDR3 is 16 residues long. CDR1 and CDR2 (germline): SGHAT, FQDESV (reference sequence). The CDR3: CASSLAGQTGTDTQYF. The CDR3 DNA reads as TGTGCCAGCAGCTTAGCGGGCCAAACCGGGACAGATACGCAGTATTTT.

This clone was counted a few times. The rearrangement uses TRBV6-5 and TRBJ1-4; perhaps TRBD1 as D (5 bases). This CDR3 region has 14 residues. V lost 2 bases, J lost 5 bases, and 9 bases lay in between. CDR1 is MNHEY, CDR2 SVGAGI, per germline. CDR3 sequence (DNA): TGTGCCAGCAGTTACAGCCGGGGGAATGAAAAACTGTTTTTT. Translation gives CASSYSRGNEKLFF.

The chain joins TRBV5-5 to TRBJ2-7; D is possibly TRBD1 (6 bases). From germline, CDR1 is SGHKS and CDR2 YYEKEE (reference sequence). This CDR3 is 14 amino acids long. The V end lost 5 bases, the J end lost 2 bases, and 14 bases lay between the germline ends. CDR3 protein: CASSEGPGAYEQYF. The CDR3 DNA sequence: TGTGCCAGCAGTGAGGGCCCAGGGGCCTACGAGCAGTACTTC.

The rearrangement uses TRBV5-4 and TRBJ2-7; 7 positions agree with TRBD1. The V segment lost 4 bases and the J segment 7 bases; nucleotides outside the gene matches: 5. The CDR3 has 12 residues. The germline CDR1 and CDR2 sequences are SGHNT and YYREEE (reference sequence). This chain's CDR3 is CASSGGQREQYF. CDR3 coding DNA: TGTGCCAGCAGCGGGGGACAGCGTGAGCAGTACTTC.

The chain recombines TRBV12-5 with TRBJ2-2, with TRBD2 identical over 8 bases. This CDR3 has 16 residues. V lost 4 bases and J lost 4; bases outside the gene matches: 8. Germline V gene sequence: CDR1 LGHNT, CDR2 FRNRAP. CDR3 residues: CASGSSGAGGTGELFF. CDR3 coding DNA: TGTGCTAGTGGTTCCTCCGGGGCGGGAGGCACCGGGGAGCTGTTTTTT.

V usage is TRBV13 and J usage is TRBJ2-1; perhaps TRBD2 as D (6 bases). This CDR3 has 17 amino acids. Trimming took off 4 bases at V and 5 bases at J, with 21 bases between the two ends. The V gene's germline CDR1 is PRHDT and CDR2 FYEKMQ (reference sequence). The CDR3 protein is CASSSQPTSRVNNEQFF. CDR3 nucleotide sequence: TGTGCCAGCAGCTCCCAACCGACTAGTAGAGTCAACAATGAGCAGTTCTTC.

The rearrangement links TRBV15 to TRBJ2-7; 8 positions agree with TRBD2. Germline CDR1 and CDR2: LNHNV and YYDKDF (reference sequence). J lost 3 bases, V lost 1 base, and 2 bases had no gene match. There are 14 residues in the CDR3. CDR3 DNA: TGTGCCACCAGCAGAGCCGGGACTAGCTACGAGCAGTACTTC. It encodes CATSRAGTSYEQYF.

This chain links TRBV7-9 with TRBJ1-2; D unclear. V was shortened by 5 bases and J by 4 bases, with 14 bases between the two germline ends. From germline, CDR1 is SEHNR and CDR2 FQNEAQ (reference sequence). The CDR3 is 14 residues long. The CDR3 sequence is CASSPEGRAYGYTF. CDR3 nucleotides: TGTGCCAGCAGCCCCGAGGGTCGAGCCTATGGCTACACCTTC.

V and J are TRBV6-6 and TRBJ2-7, with D uncertain. Trimming removed 3 bases at V and 6 bases at J, with 12 bases between. This CDR3 contains 13 residues. Germline lookup yields CDR1 MNHNY and CDR2 SVGAGI (reference sequence). The CDR3 DNA reads as TGTGCCAGCAGTTATTCCGGTTTGGGCGAGCAGTACTTC. It yields the protein CASSYSGLGEQYF.

This chain uses TRBV7-3 with TRBJ2-1; D not certain. CDR3 length equals 12 residues. V dropped 8 bases and J dropped 4 bases, with 9 bases sitting between them. The germline CDR1 and CDR2 sequences are SGHTA and FQGTGA. This CDR3 is CASGDSYNEQFF. CDR3 nucleotides: TGTGCCAGCGGAGACTCGTACAATGAGCAGTTCTTC.

The gene calls are TRBV7-9 and TRBJ2-5, with 7 bases fitting TRBD2. The CDR3 runs 15 residues. Germline CDR1 and CDR2: SEHNR and FQNEAQ (reference sequence). J was trimmed by 4 bases and V by 8 bases; bases with no gene match: 13. The CDR3 is CASRTSLWLGETQYF. For the CDR3, the DNA is TGTGCCAGCCGGACTAGTCTTTGGCTAGGAGAGACCCAGTACTTC.

The chain couples TRBV5-1 to TRBJ2-2, with TRBD2 as a possible D gene (5 bases). Germline CDR1 and CDR2: SGHRS and YFSETQ. There are 15 residues in the CDR3. Trimming shortened V by 4 bases and J by 1 base, and 11 bases separated the two germline ends. The CDR3: CASSGGGGNTGELFF. The CDR3 bases are TGCGCCAGCAGCGGCGGAGGAGGGAACACCGGGGAGCTGTTTTTT.

This clone was seen only once. The chain has TRBV15 and TRBJ2-3; 9 positions match TRBD2. The CDR3 runs 17 residues. With 3 bases clipped from V and 5 bases from J, the junction kept 12 bases outside the gene matches. The germline gives CDR1 LNHNV, CDR2 YYDKDF (reference sequence). DNA of the CDR3: TGTGCCACCAGCAGGGTCCTTAGCGGGAGCTTTGGAGATACGCAGTATTTT. It specifies CATSRVLSGSFGDTQYF.

The rearrangement links TRBV9 to TRBJ1-1; D might be TRBD1 (5 bases). From germline, CDR1 is SGDLS and CDR2 YYNGEE. V was shortened by 7 bases and J by 0 bases, with 13 bases between the two germline ends. CDR3 length: 14 amino acids. CDR3 nucleotide sequence: TGTGCCAGCGGGAGAGGGGATCTGAACACTGAAGCTTTCTTT. It codes for CASGRGDLNTEAFF.

The CDR3 sequence: CASSPRGRNNQPQHF. The CDR3 nucleotides read TGTGCCAGCAGCCCCCGGGGACGGAACAATCAGCCCCAGCATTTT. The genes are TRBV27 and TRBJ1-5; tentatively, D is TRBD1 (5 bases). Trimming removed 6 bases from V and 3 bases from J, with 15 bases in between. The CDR3 covers 15 residues. Germline V CDR1 and CDR2: MNHEY, SMNVEV (reference sequence).

The rearrangement uses TRBV18 and TRBJ2-7; a possible D gene is TRBD2 (5 bases). Trimming pared 2 bases from V and 1 base from J, leaving 18 bases between. Germline V gene data show CDR1 as KGHSH and CDR2 as LQKENI. The CDR3 loop spans 17 amino acids. CDR3 DNA sequence: TGTGCCAGCTCACCATTAGATGTATCCCGCGGGTCCTACGAGCAGTACTTC. This codes for CASSPLDVSRGSYEQYF.